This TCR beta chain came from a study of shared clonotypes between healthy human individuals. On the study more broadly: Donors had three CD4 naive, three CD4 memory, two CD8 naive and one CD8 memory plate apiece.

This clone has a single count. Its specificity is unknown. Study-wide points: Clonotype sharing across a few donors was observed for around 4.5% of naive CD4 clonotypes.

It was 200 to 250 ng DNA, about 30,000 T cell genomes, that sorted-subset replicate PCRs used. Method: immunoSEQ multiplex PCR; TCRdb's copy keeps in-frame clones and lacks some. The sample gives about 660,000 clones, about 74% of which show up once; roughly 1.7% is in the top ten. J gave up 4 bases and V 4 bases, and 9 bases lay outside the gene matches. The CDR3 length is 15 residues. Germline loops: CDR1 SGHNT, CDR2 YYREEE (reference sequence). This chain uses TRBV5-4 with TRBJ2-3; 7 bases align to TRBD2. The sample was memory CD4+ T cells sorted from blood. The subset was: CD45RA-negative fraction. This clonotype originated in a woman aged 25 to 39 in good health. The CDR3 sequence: CASSTIGLVPDTQYF. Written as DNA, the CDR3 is TGTGCCAGCAGCACCATCGGACTAGTACCAGATACGCAGTATTTT.